One and the same sample provided the 17 T cell receptor beta chains below, sequenced in a study of shared clonotypes between healthy human individuals. This table comes from immunoSEQ multiplex PCR, and its TCRdb copy is limited to in-frame clones, with some not included. This table holds some 1 million clones, about 75% found once. Sequenced material: memory CD4+ T cells sorted from blood. The sample's subset: CD45RA-negative fraction. These receptors came from a man in his late teens or twenties in good health.

This clone was seen a handful of times. The V gene is TRBV28, the J gene TRBJ1-6; D possibly corresponds to TRBD1 (6 bases). The CDR3 totals 14 residues. Germline V lookup: CDR1 MDHEN, CDR2 SYDVKM. Trimming cost V 6 bases and J 8 bases, with 14 bases left between them. The CDR3 DNA is TGTGCCAGCAGGAGAACAGGGTATGATTCACCCCTCCACTTT. It encodes CASRRTGYDSPLHF.

Comment on this clone: The sample has other DNA sequences that encode this CDR3 too. This sequence joins TRBV28 and TRBJ2-6, with TRBD1 matching 7 bases. Germline V gives CDR1 MDHEN, CDR2 SYDVKM. With V trimmed by 6 bases and J by 2 bases, 4 bases remained unmatched. CDR3 length: 15 amino acids. CDR3 loop: CASSRTGAGANVLTF. The CDR3 region has the DNA TGTGCCAGCAGCAGGACAGGAGCTGGGGCCAACGTCCTGACTTTC.

The rearrangement joins TRBV6-4 to TRBJ1-5; D perhaps matches TRBD1 (5 bases). Germline CDR1 is MRHNA and CDR2 is SNTAGT. The CDR3 contains 13 residues. Trimming shortened V by 4 bases and J by 4 bases, and 8 bases separated the two germline ends. Here the CDR3 reads CASSVGANQPQHF. CDR3 DNA: TGTGCCAGCAGTGTCGGGGCTAATCAGCCCCAGCATTTT.

The chain links TRBV6-1 to TRBJ1-3; no clear D gene. The CDR3 loop spans 15 amino acids. Trimming took 1 base from V and 5 from J, leaving 12 bases between them. Germline V lookup: CDR1 MNHNS, CDR2 SASEGT. CDR3 nucleotide sequence: TGTGCCAGCAGTGAAGGGTGGGAATGGAGAAACACCATATATTTT. It encodes CASSEGWEWRNTIYF.

V usage is TRBV5-1 and J usage is TRBJ1-1; 7 positions agree with TRBD1. The CDR3 length is 19 residues. The J segment lost 6 bases and the V segment lost 4 bases, leaving 24 bases of the junction unmatched. Looked up from germline, CDR1 is SGHRS and CDR2 is YFSETQ. CDR3 coding DNA: TGCGCCAGCAGCCCAACCGCGACAGGGAAAATGAAAGGCTCCCCTGAAGCTTTCTTT. This gives the protein CASSPTATGKMKGSPEAFF.

The chain couples TRBV30 to TRBJ1-6; a possible D gene is TRBD1 (5 bases). V shed 5 bases and J shed 10 bases, with 15 bases lying between them. The germline gives CDR1 GTSNPN, CDR2 SVGIG (reference sequence). This CDR3 comprises 13 residues. As DNA, the CDR3 is TGTGCCTGGGCCTCGGGGGGTCTGTCACCCCTCCACTTT. It specifies CAWASGGLSPLHF.

This clone was counted ten times or more. V and J are TRBV6-1 and TRBJ1-6; D is unresolved. This CDR3 has 16 residues. The ends were cut back, 1 base at V and 0 bases at J, with 7 bases in the middle. CDR1 and CDR2 (germline): MNHNS, SASEGT. The CDR3 DNA follows: TGTGCCAGCAGTGAAGTAGTTTACTCCTATAATTCACCCCTCCACTTT. Protein sequence: CASSEVVYSYNSPLHF.

The CDR3 protein is CASKGGPHEQYF. The CDR3 DNA reads TGTGCCAGCAAGGGGGGACCCCACGAGCAGTACTTC. This rearrangement joins TRBV6-5 to TRBJ2-7; D tentatively reads TRBD1 or TRBD2 (6 bases each). Trimming removed 7 bases from V and 5 bases from J, with 12 bases in between. Germline V gene lookup returns CDR1 MNHEY and CDR2 SVGAGI. This CDR3 has 12 amino acids.

This clone was seen only once. This CDR3 is also generated by other DNA sequences in the sample. This chain joins TRBV18 and TRBJ2-7, with D possibly TRBD2 on 5 matching bases. CDR3 length: 12 amino acids. Trimming removed 3 bases from V and 5 bases from J, with 8 bases in between. CDR1 is KGHSH and CDR2 is LQKENI in the germline V gene. The CDR3 DNA reads as TGTGCCAGCTCACCCTTGGGAGACGAGCAGTACTTC. Translating it yields CASSPLGDEQYF. Looking up the rest from reference TRBV18 and TRBJ2-7 gives the full variable domain: NAGVMQNPRHLVRRRGQEARLRCSPMKGHSHVYWYRQLPEEGLKFMVYLQKENIIDESGMPKERFSAEFPKEGPSILRIQQVVRGDSAAYFCASSPLGDEQYFGPGTRLTVT.

This sequence joins TRBV10-1 and TRBJ1-3, with D unclear. CDR1 and CDR2 (germline): WNHNN, SYGVQD (reference sequence). This CDR3 contains 14 residues. Trimming shortened V by 2 bases and J by 2 bases, and 7 bases separated the two germline ends. The CDR3: CASSEHITGNTIYF. As DNA, the CDR3 is TGCGCCAGCAGTGAGCACATTACTGGAAACACCATATATTTT.

This rearrangement joins TRBV6-5 to TRBJ1-2; D uncertain. This CDR3 is built from 13 residues. Deletions cut 6 bases from V and 2 bases from J, with 10 bases between. In germline, CDR1 is MNHEY, CDR2 SVGAGI. The CDR3 DNA follows: TGTGCCAGCAGCCAAGCACGGAACTATGGCTACACCTTC. It specifies CASSQARNYGYTF.

The V and J genes are TRBV11-2 and TRBJ2-5; 11 bases are a match to TRBD2. The trim removed 4 bases at V and 5 bases at J, leaving 12 bases unmatched. Germline CDR1 SGHAT, CDR2 FQNNGV. The CDR3 is 17 amino acids. The CDR3 nucleotides are TGTGCCAGCAGCTCGGATAGCGGGAGGGCCGCGTGGGAGACCCAGTACTTC. Protein product: CASSSDSGRAAWETQYF.

The chain links TRBV10-2 to TRBJ1-5; D remains ambiguous. The CDR3 covers 14 residues. The germline V gene encodes CDR1 WSHSY and CDR2 SAAADI. Trimming removed 3 bases from V and 6 bases from J, with 12 bases in between. CDR3 nucleotides: TGCGCCAGCAGTGAAGGGTATGGGAGTCAGCCCCAGCATTTT. It is translated as CASSEGYGSQPQHF.

The V call is TRBV18, the J call TRBJ1-4; D unclear. This CDR3 has 12 residues. V lost 4 bases to trimming and J lost 8 bases, with 8 bases between them. Germline CDR1 and CDR2: KGHSH and LQKENI. The DNA for the CDR3 is TGTGCCAGCTCACTAAGGAGCGAAAAACTGTTTTTT. Its protein product is CASSLRSEKLFF.

J is TRBJ2-7 and V is TRBV5-1; perhaps TRBD2 as D (5 bases). Germline loops: CDR1 SGHRS, CDR2 YFSETQ. The CDR3 sequence is 15 residues long. The V end lost 4 bases, the J end lost 7 bases, and 21 bases lay between the germline ends. In DNA, the CDR3 is TGCGCCAGCAGCCTCGGGGAAATAGGACGCCGAGAGCAGTACTTC. This codes for CASSLGEIGRREQYF.

This clone was observed a single time. The chain recombines TRBV19 with TRBJ2-2; no definite D call. Trimming removed 2 bases from V and 12 bases from J, with 16 bases in between. Per germline, CDR1 LNHDA and CDR2 SQIVND (reference sequence). There are 14 residues in the CDR3. In DNA form, the CDR3 reads TGTGCCAGTAGTATATCAAGGCCCCTCATTAAGCTGTTTTTT. It yields the protein CASSISRPLIKLFF.

The chain is built from TRBV7-9 and TRBJ1-3, with D tentatively TRBD1 (6 bases). This CDR3 has 15 residues. CDR1 SEHNR and CDR2 FQNEAQ come from the germline V gene (reference sequence). V was trimmed by 5 bases and J by 4 bases, leaving 15 bases between them. The CDR3 sequence is CASSPDSSAGNTIYF. The CDR3 DNA reads TGTGCCAGCAGCCCGGACAGCTCTGCGGGAAACACCATATATTTT.